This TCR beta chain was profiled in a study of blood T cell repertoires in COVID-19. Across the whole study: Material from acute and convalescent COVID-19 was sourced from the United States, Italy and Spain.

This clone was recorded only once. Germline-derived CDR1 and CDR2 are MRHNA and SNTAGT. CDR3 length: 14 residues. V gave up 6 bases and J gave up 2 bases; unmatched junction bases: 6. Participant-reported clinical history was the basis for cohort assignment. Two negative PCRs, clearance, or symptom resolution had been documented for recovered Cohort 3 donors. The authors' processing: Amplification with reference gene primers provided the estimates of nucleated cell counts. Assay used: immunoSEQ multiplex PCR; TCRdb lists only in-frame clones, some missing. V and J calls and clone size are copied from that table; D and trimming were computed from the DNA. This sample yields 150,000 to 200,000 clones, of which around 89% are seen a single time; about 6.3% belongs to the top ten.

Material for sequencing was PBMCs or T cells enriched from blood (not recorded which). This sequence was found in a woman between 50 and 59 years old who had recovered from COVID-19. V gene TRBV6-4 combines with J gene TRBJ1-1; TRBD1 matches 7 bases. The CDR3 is CASRHQGDNTEAFF. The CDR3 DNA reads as TGTGCCAGCAGGCACCAGGGGGATAACACTGAAGCTTTCTTT.